This T cell receptor beta chain was recorded in a study of early T cells in non-severe SARS-CoV-2 infection. Overall study context: Whole-blood bulk RNA, unsorted, was sequenced, and chains were unpaired.

The TCR library protocol was used to attach unique molecular identifiers. These identifiers were attached to individual cDNA molecules. TCRdb fed the 5' RACE reads into MiXCR, producing one record per CDR3 protein. The profile shows around 77,000 distinct CDR3 sequences, 10% of them singletons. This clonotype was seen a few times. CDR1 is SGHNT, CDR2 YENEEA, per germline. CDR3 length: 16 amino acids. Trimming at V came to 1 base and at J to 3 bases, leaving 5 bases not matched to a gene. This chain links TRBV11-3 with TRBJ2-3; 9 bases agree with TRBD1. The sample here was whole blood, taken at baseline. This receptor was obtained from an adult who was a healthcare worker with PCR-confirmed SARS-CoV-2 infection or an uninfected control (not recorded which). CDR3 in DNA: TGTGCCAGCAGCTTAGGTCTGGGACAGGGAACAGATACGCAGTATTTT. Protein product: CASSLGLGQGTDTQYF. Complete variable domain (other parts from reference TRBV11-3 and TRBJ2-3): EAGVVQSPRYKIIEKKQPVAFWCNPISGHNTLYWYLQNLGQGPELLIRYENEEAVDDSQLPKDRFSAERLKGVDSTLKIQPAELGDSAVYLCASSLGLGQGTDTQYFGPGTRLTVL.